This TCR beta chain was retrieved from a study of shared clonotypes between healthy human individuals. Whole-study findings and limits: Blood alone was sampled, and tissue repertoires likely differ.

V shed 8 bases and J shed 6 bases, with 17 bases lying between them. This CDR3 region has 12 residues. CDR1 is GTSNPN and CDR2 is SVGIG in the germline V gene (reference sequence). Several immunoSEQ 96-well plates shared each subset's DNA, each plate a replicate. Researchers sequenced unsorted PBMC DNA using ten immunoSEQ deep assay plates. Libraries were prepared by immunoSEQ multiplex PCR; TCRdb keeps only in-frame clonotypes and omits some of them. The sample gives roughly 500,000 clones, around 75% of which show up once; roughly 13% is in the top ten. A note on this clone: Its specificity is not known.

The clonotype was recovered from a middle-aged woman in good health. Some clones in this sample may be carry-over from other donors' samples. The chain carries TRBV30 and TRBJ2-7; D is possibly TRBD2 (7 bases). The specimen sequenced was PBMCs. CDR3 bases: TGTGCCCTAGGGGGGGCGGCTTCCGAGCAGTACTTC. Encoded protein: CALGGAASEQYF.